Following are 24 T cell receptor beta chains from one sample sequenced in a study of blood T cell repertoires in COVID-19. Sequencing was performed with immunoSEQ multiplex PCR; in TCRdb, only in-frame clones are kept and a portion is missing. Among 200,000 to 300,000 clones, approximately 83% were seen once, and the ten largest hold roughly 3%. What was sequenced was peripheral blood. These receptors all come from a woman aged 30 to 39 who had recovered from COVID-19.

Turning to this clone: Relative to the germline gene, one junction end is altered; a read error may explain this. This sequence joins TRBV2 and TRBJ1-1; perhaps TRBD1 as D (6 bases). CDR1 is SNHLY and CDR2 is FYNNEI in the germline V gene. This CDR3 has 11 residues. The CDR3 region is CTSSAGDGAFF. CDR3 nucleotide sequence: TGTACCAGCAGTGCAGGGGACGGAGCTTTCTTT.

This chain uses TRBV9 with TRBJ1-6; D is possibly TRBD1 (6 bases). Germline CDR1 SGDLS, CDR2 YYNGEE. Trimming removed 0 bases at V and 7 bases at J, with 11 bases between. The CDR3 has 15 amino acids. CDR3 loop: CASSVAAGVNSPLHF. The CDR3 DNA is TGTGCCAGCAGCGTAGCGGCAGGGGTGAATTCACCCCTCCACTTT. The full variable domain, with the rest looked up from reference TRBV9 and TRBJ1-6, is DSGVTQTPKHLITATGQRVTLRCSPRSGDLSVYWYQQSLDQGLQFLIQYYNGEERAKGNILERFSAQQFPDLHSELNLSSLELGDSALYFCASSVAAGVNSPLHFGNGTRLTVT.

The CDR3 nucleotides read TGTGCCAGCTCAGGTCTAGACAGGGGCCACACAGATACGCAGTATTTT. This gives the protein CASSGLDRGHTDTQYF. This sequence joins TRBV18 and TRBJ2-3; TRBD1 matches 8 bases. This CDR3 is 16 amino acids long. Germline assignment: CDR1 KGHSH and CDR2 LQKENI. With V trimmed by 5 bases and J by 2 bases, 9 bases remained unmatched.

Notes on this clone: In the same sample, other DNA sequences code for this CDR3. The chain recombines TRBV7-9 with TRBJ1-5; tentative D call: TRBD1 (6 bases). The CDR3 spans 15 residues. Germline lookup yields CDR1 SEHNR and CDR2 FQNEAQ (reference sequence). The V end lost 5 bases, the J end lost 2 bases, and 13 bases lay between the germline ends. The CDR3 protein is CASSLGGLGNQPQHF. CDR3 coding DNA: TGTGCCAGCAGCCTCGGGGGGCTCGGCAATCAGCCCCAGCATTTT.

The CDR3 sequence: CASSQVSPDRGDYEQYF. The CDR3 DNA is TGTGCCAGCAGCCAAGTCAGTCCCGACAGGGGGGACTACGAGCAGTACTTC. The rearrangement links TRBV14 to TRBJ2-7, with 9 positions matching TRBD1. There are 17 residues in the CDR3. With V trimmed by 1 base and J by 3 bases, 10 bases remained unmatched. Germline CDR1 is SGHDN and CDR2 is FVKESK.

The chain joins TRBV6-5 to TRBJ2-5; TRBD1 matches 8 bases. J lost 4 bases, V lost 5 bases, and 9 bases had no gene match. CDR1 and CDR2 (germline): MNHEY, SVGAGI. The CDR3 loop spans 15 amino acids. CDR3 loop: CASSNQDRVVETQYF. The CDR3 region has the DNA TGTGCCAGCAGTAACCAGGACAGGGTGGTAGAGACCCAGTACTTC.

V usage is TRBV10-2 and J usage is TRBJ2-5; 15 bases are a match to TRBD2. Germline CDR1 reads WSHSY; CDR2 reads SAAADI. Trimming removed 4 bases from V and 0 bases from J; junction bases left unmatched: 12. The CDR3 has 20 residues. In nucleotides, the CDR3 is TGCGCCAGCAGTGGCCCGGACTGGACTAGCGGGGGGGATTACCAAGAGACCCAGTACTTC. Amino acids: CASSGPDWTSGGDYQETQYF.

This chain links TRBV5-1 with TRBJ2-1, with TRBD1 matching 8 bases. This CDR3 spans 16 amino acids. CDR1 is SGHRS and CDR2 is YFSETQ in the germline V gene. J was trimmed by 4 bases and V by 0 bases; bases with no gene match: 6. CDR3 region: CASSLGGTGYYNEQFF. The CDR3 DNA reads as TGCGCCAGCAGCTTGGGAGGGACAGGCTATTACAATGAGCAGTTCTTC. The full variable domain, rest sourced from reference TRBV5-1 and TRBJ2-1, is KAGVTQTPRYLIKTRGQQVTLSCSPISGHRSVSWYQQTPGQGLQFLFEYFSETQRNKGNFPGRFSGRQFSNSRSEMNVSTLELGDSALYLCASSLGGTGYYNEQFFGPGTRLTVL.

CDR3: CASSQVPAVRYGYTF. DNA for the CDR3: TGCGCCAGCAGCCAAGTTCCTGCGGTTCGCTATGGCTACACCTTC. The rearrangement joins TRBV4-1 to TRBJ1-2, with D unresolved. V was cut by 1 base and J by 4 bases, with 13 bases left in between. Looked up from germline, CDR1 is MGHRA and CDR2 is YSYEKL. The CDR3 length is 15 residues.

The J gene is TRBJ1-5, the V gene TRBV10-3; D is unresolved. V lost 3 bases and J 6 bases, leaving 9 bases between the germline ends. Germline loops: CDR1 ENHRY, CDR2 SYGVKD. The CDR3 has 13 residues. The CDR3 bases are TGTGCCATCAGTGATAATTGGGCTCAGCCCCAGCATTTT. Translating gives CAISDNWAQPQHF.

The chain carries TRBV7-2 and TRBJ2-3; 13 nucleotides match TRBD2. J lost 4 bases, V lost 4 bases, and 5 bases had no gene match. The CDR3 contains 16 residues. Per germline, CDR1 SGHTA and CDR2 FQGNSA. Here the CDR3 DNA reads TGTGCCAGCAGCTCCTGGGGACTAGCGGGATCAGATACGCAGTATTTT. This translates into CASSSWGLAGSDTQYF.

This chain connects TRBV2 to TRBJ1-2, with D tentatively TRBD1 (6 bases). Between the trimmed V and J ends, which lost 7 bases and 2 bases, there was a span of 8 bases. The CDR3 contains 12 residues. Germline V gene data show CDR1 as SNHLY and CDR2 as FYNNEI. The CDR3 loop reads CASITGNYGYTF. For the CDR3, the DNA is TGTGCCAGCATCACAGGGAACTATGGCTACACCTTC.

In DNA form, the CDR3 reads TGTGCCAGTATCGCATCGACAGGTTTCTATGGCTACACCTTC. It is translated as CASIASTGFYGYTF. The V call is TRBV19, the J call TRBJ1-2; possible D gene TRBD1, 6 bases. Germline V gives CDR1 LNHDA, CDR2 SQIVND (reference sequence). The CDR3 has 14 residues. The V gene lost 7 bases and the J gene lost 4 bases, with 16 bases spanning the gap.

Here the CDR3 DNA reads TGTGCCAGCAGCGCCGCGACAGGACAGGGACCTACGGGGCAGTACTTC. This translates into CASSAATGQGPTGQYF. The chain recombines TRBV11-2 with TRBJ2-7, with TRBD1 matching 8 bases. The junction had 18 bases not matched to a gene; V was cut back by 5 bases and J by 9 bases. CDR1 and CDR2 (germline): SGHAT, FQNNGV. The CDR3 covers 16 residues.

CDR3 amino acids: CASSELAGELFF. CDR3 in DNA: TGTGCCAGCAGTGAACTTGCCGGGGAGCTGTTTTTT. J is TRBJ2-2 and V is TRBV2; D not resolved. Per germline, CDR1 SNHLY and CDR2 FYNNEI. The germline V and J ends were trimmed by 2 bases and 6 bases, with 4 bases remaining between them. The CDR3 is 12 amino acids.

This chain uses TRBV3-1 (or the pseudogene TRBV3-2) with TRBJ2-2; D perhaps matches TRBD2 (5 bases). The CDR3 covers 17 residues. Germline V gives CDR1 LGHDT, CDR2 YNNKEL (reference sequence). Trimming stripped 4 bases from V and 4 bases from J, with 19 bases between. The CDR3 is CASSREPPGSSTGELFF. CDR3 bases: TGTGCCAGCAGCCGAGAACCGCCGGGATCCTCCACCGGGGAGCTGTTTTTT.

This chain joins TRBV4-2 and TRBJ2-7; perhaps TRBD2 as D (5 bases). Deletions cut 0 bases from V and 7 bases from J, with 16 bases between. CDR3 length equals 15 residues. The V gene's germline CDR1 is LGHNA and CDR2 YNFKEQ. The CDR3 sequence: CASSQDLRVSLEQYF. CDR3 nucleotides: TGTGCCAGCAGCCAAGACTTGCGGGTTTCTTTGGAGCAGTACTTC.

V gene TRBV6-5 combines with J gene TRBJ1-1; 9 bases are shared with TRBD1. This CDR3 is 14 amino acids long. Germline V lookup: CDR1 MNHEY, CDR2 SVGAGI. J was trimmed by 5 bases and V by 5 bases; bases with no gene match: 6. CDR3 coding DNA: TGTGCCAGCAGTCGAACAGGGGGCAAGACTGAAGCTTTCTTT. It translates to CASSRTGGKTEAFF.

V usage is TRBV10-2 and J usage is TRBJ2-3; 9 nucleotides line up with TRBD1. The CDR3 has 13 amino acids. The germline V gene has CDR1 WSHSY and CDR2 SAAADI. The junction had 8 bases not matched to a gene; V was cut back by 10 bases and J by 6 bases. The CDR3 loop reads CATQQGARDTQYF. CDR3 bases: TGCGCCACCCAACAGGGGGCGCGTGATACGCAGTATTTT.

This chain joins TRBV5-6 and TRBJ1-3; the match to TRBD1 covers 8 bases. V dropped 2 bases and J dropped 16; count of bases not matched to a gene: 14. The CDR3 contains 14 residues. CDR1 SGHDT and CDR2 YYEEEE come from the germline V gene. CDR3 DNA: TGTGCCAGCAGCTTAGGTCAGGGGGCGCGTACCTTCTATTTT. This codes for CASSLGQGARTFYF.

The chain is built from TRBV7-3 and TRBJ2-5; D is perhaps TRBD1 (5 bases). From germline, CDR1 is SGHTA and CDR2 FQGTGA. Trimming left V 2 bases short and J 3 bases short, with 7 bases between. The CDR3 runs to 13 residues. DNA for the CDR3: TGTGCCAGCAGCTTAGGACAAAAAGAGACCCAGTACTTC. It is translated as CASSLGQKETQYF. Combining the CDR3 with reference TRBV7-3 and TRBJ2-5 gives the whole variable domain GAGVSQTPSNKVTEKGKYVELRCDPISGHTALYWYRQSLGQGPEFLIYFQGTGAADDSGLPNDRFFAVRPEGSVSTLKIQRTERGDSAVYLCASSLGQKETQYFGPGTRLLVL.

The chain couples TRBV12-3 or TRBV12-4 to TRBJ2-1; weak D call: TRBD2 (5 bases). This CDR3 is built from 11 residues. The V end was cut by 4 bases, the J end by 15 bases, with 13 bases between. This CDR3 is CASSSNGVGFF. Written as DNA, the CDR3 is TGTGCCAGCAGTTCAAACGGGGTGGGGTTCTTC.

V usage is TRBV7-3 and J usage is TRBJ2-2; 10 bases are a match to TRBD2. J gave up 1 base and V 5 bases, and 1 base lay outside the gene matches. Germline values: CDR1 SGHTA, CDR2 FQGTGA. The CDR3 runs 15 residues. The CDR3 sequence is CASSRLAGNTGELFF. DNA for the CDR3: TGTGCCAGCAGCCGACTAGCGGGGAACACCGGGGAGCTGTTTTTT.

V and J are TRBV6-5 and TRBJ2-5; 7 bases fit TRBD2. V lost 7 bases to trimming and J lost 4 bases; unmatched junction nucleotides: 9. The CDR3 covers 14 residues. The V gene's germline CDR1 is MNHEY and CDR2 SVGAGI. In DNA, the CDR3 is TGTGCCAGCATCTGGGGCGGGAGTCTAGAGACCCAGTACTTC. Its protein product is CASIWGGSLETQYF.